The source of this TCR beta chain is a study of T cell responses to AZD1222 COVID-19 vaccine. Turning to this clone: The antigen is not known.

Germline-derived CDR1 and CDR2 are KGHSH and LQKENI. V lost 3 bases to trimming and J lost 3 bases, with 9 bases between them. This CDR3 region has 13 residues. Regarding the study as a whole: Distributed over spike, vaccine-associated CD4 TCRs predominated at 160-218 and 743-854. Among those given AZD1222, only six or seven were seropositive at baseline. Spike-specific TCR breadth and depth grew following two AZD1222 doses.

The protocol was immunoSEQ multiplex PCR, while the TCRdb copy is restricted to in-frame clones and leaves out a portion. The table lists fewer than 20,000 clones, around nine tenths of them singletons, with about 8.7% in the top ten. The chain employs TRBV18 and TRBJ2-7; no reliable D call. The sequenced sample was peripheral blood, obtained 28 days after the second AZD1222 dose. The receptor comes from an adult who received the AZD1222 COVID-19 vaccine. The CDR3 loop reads CASSPISGYEQYF. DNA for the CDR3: TGTGCCAGCTCACCGATTAGTGGCTACGAGCAGTACTTC.